This T cell receptor beta chain was sequenced during a study of blood T cell repertoires in COVID-19. Cohorts were assigned according to the clinical history that participants reported. Profiled with immunoSEQ multiplex PCR; TCRdb holds only in-frame clones, not every one. The sample lists more than 300,000 clones; more than 85% were seen once. This clone is a singleton in its sample. V dropped 4 bases and J dropped 4 bases, with 5 bases sitting between them. The germline gives CDR1 SNHLY, CDR2 FYNNEI. The CDR3 is made up of 12 amino acids. The rearrangement uses TRBV2 and TRBJ2-4, with D possibly matching TRBD2 (5 bases). This sequence was found in a woman aged 25 to 39 who had recovered from COVID-19. Source material: PBMCs or T cells enriched from blood (not recorded which). The CDR3 DNA follows: TGTGCCAGCAGTGGGAGGAAAAACATTCAGTACTTC. It translates to CASSGRKNIQYF. Variable domain in full (rest from reference TRBV2 and TRBJ2-4): EPEVTQTPSHQVTQMGQEVILRCVPISNHLYFYWYRQILGQKVEFLVSFYNNEISEKSEIFDDQFSVERPDGSNFTLKIRSTKLEDSAMYFCASSGRKNIQYFGAGTRLSVL.